The 32 T cell receptor beta chains below were found in one sample sequenced in a study of CD8+ T cells in alopecia areata. As to treatment: oral pan-JAK inhibitor, 5-10 mg twice daily. cDNA reverse transcribed from extracted RNA served as the sequencing template. Data came from immunoSEQ multiplex PCR; TCRdb stores just in-frame clones and leaves some out. The data show under 250,000 clones, more than 60% seen once. The specimen was CD4+ T cells sorted from blood, collected at week 44, from a patient treated with tofacitinib. These receptors came from a human donor with alopecia areata.

The chain is built from TRBV5-1 and TRBJ1-1, with TRBD1 matching over 10 bases. The CDR3 has 16 residues. Germline CDR1 is SGHRS and CDR2 is YFSETQ. V lost 3 bases, J lost 1 base, and 6 bases stayed unmatched. The CDR3 DNA reads TGCGCCAGCAGCTCTCCAGGGACAGGGGCGAACACTGAAGCTTTCTTT. Amino acid sequence: CASSSPGTGANTEAFF.

Only a few counts were recorded for this clone. This chain joins TRBV6-6 and TRBJ1-2; no clear D. CDR3 length equals 12 residues. CDR1 and CDR2 from the germline V gene are MNHNY and SVGAGI (reference sequence). V shed 2 bases and J shed 7 bases, with 8 bases lying between them. The DNA of the CDR3 is TGTGCCAGCAGTTACGTCGAGACTGGCTACACCTTC. Translated, it gives CASSYVETGYTF.

The J gene is TRBJ2-1, the V gene TRBV25-1, with D possibly matching TRBD1 (5 bases). The CDR3 length is 12 residues. V dropped 6 bases and J dropped 4 bases, with 7 bases sitting between them. Germline-derived CDR1 and CDR2 are MGHDK and SYGVNS. The chain's CDR3 is CASSQGYNEQFF. DNA for the CDR3: TGTGCCAGCAGCCAGGGATACAATGAGCAGTTCTTC. Supplemented by reference TRBV25-1 and TRBJ2-1, the full variable domain reads EADIYQTPRYLVIGTGKKITLECSQTMGHDKMYWYQQDPGMELHLIHYSYGVNSTEKGDLSSESTVSRIRTEHFPLTLESARPSHTSQYLCASSQGYNEQFFGPGTRLTVL.

This clone was detected a few times. The chain employs TRBV7-2 and TRBJ2-3; TRBD2 matches 7 bases. CDR3 length: 14 residues. Losses at the gene ends were 0 bases for V and 10 bases for J; bases not matched to a gene: 7. CDR1 SGHTA and CDR2 FQGNSA come from the germline V gene. CDR3: CASSLAGRGEAQYF. The CDR3 DNA is TGTGCCAGCAGCTTAGCGGGTCGGGGGGAGGCGCAGTATTTT.

This chain connects TRBV7-3 to TRBJ2-5; D might be TRBD1 (6 bases). CDR3 size: 15 residues. Germline lookup yields CDR1 SGHTA and CDR2 FQGTGA. V was clipped by 0 bases and J by 5 bases, with 13 bases between them. In DNA, the CDR3 is TGTGCCAGCAGCTTAACAGGAACAGGGTTGGAGACCCAGTACTTC. It translates to CASSLTGTGLETQYF.

The chain is built from TRBV30 and TRBJ1-5; D is perhaps TRBD1 (5 bases). This CDR3 region has 13 residues. The germline V and J ends were trimmed by 0 bases and 5 bases, with 8 bases remaining between them. Germline V gene data show CDR1 as GTSNPN and CDR2 as SVGIG (reference sequence). As DNA, the CDR3 is TGTGCCTGGAGTGTACAGACAGATCAGCCCCAGCATTTT. Its protein is CAWSVQTDQPQHF.

This clone was counted a few times. J is TRBJ2-4 and V is TRBV27; 7 bases match TRBD1. The CDR3 is 16 residues long. V shed 3 bases, J shed 0 bases, and the junction held 5 bases outside the gene matches. Germline loops: CDR1 MNHEY, CDR2 SMNVEV (reference sequence). The CDR3 DNA is TGTGCCAGCAGTTTCGGGACAGCTCTAGCCAAAAACATTCAGTACTTC. This sequence encodes CASSFGTALAKNIQYF.

The chain joins TRBV29-1 to TRBJ1-1; D ambiguous. The V gene's germline CDR1 is SQVTM and CDR2 ANQGSEA. The V gene lost 3 bases and the J gene lost 0 bases, with 11 bases spanning the gap. This CDR3 comprises 14 residues. CDR3 nucleotide sequence: TGCAGCGTTGAGGTGCAGGCTATGAACACTGAAGCTTTCTTT. Translated: CSVEVQAMNTEAFF.

This clone occurred a few times. The chain links TRBV7-9 to TRBJ1-2, with 7 nucleotides matching TRBD1. V gave up 5 bases and J gave up 8 bases; unmatched junction bases: 8. The CDR3 length is 13 residues. Germline CDR1 is SEHNR and CDR2 is FQNEAQ (reference sequence). The CDR3 is CASSGGTARGYTF. The DNA of the CDR3 is TGTGCCAGCAGCGGCGGGACAGCTCGAGGCTACACCTTC.

The chain has TRBV30 and TRBJ1-1; TRBD1 is a possible D gene (5 bases). Germline V gene lookup returns CDR1 GTSNPN and CDR2 SVGIG (reference sequence). V lost 2 bases and J lost 2, with 12 bases in between. The length of the CDR3 is 14 residues. The CDR3 nucleotides are TGTGCCTGGAGTTCCCCGAGGGGAAACACTGAAGCTTTCTTT. It yields the protein CAWSSPRGNTEAFF.

This chain uses TRBV5-6 with TRBJ2-3, with D perhaps matching TRBD1 or TRBD2 (5 bases each). The length of the CDR3 is 13 residues. The V gene lost 0 bases and the J gene lost 5 bases, with 7 bases spanning the gap. Germline V gives CDR1 SGHDT, CDR2 YYEEEE. CDR3 in amino acids: CASSLAGRDTQYF. The CDR3 DNA sequence: TGTGCCAGCAGCTTGGCGGGGCGAGATACGCAGTATTTT.

This clone appeared a few times. The rearrangement joins TRBV19 to TRBJ1-1, with 12 bases identical to TRBD1. CDR3 length equals 13 residues. Trimming at V came to 4 bases and at J to 9 bases, leaving 3 bases not matched to a gene. Germline V gene lookup returns CDR1 LNHDA and CDR2 SQIVND (reference sequence). CDR3 bases: TGTGCCAGTAGTAGGGGACAGGGGGCGCAAGCTTTCTTT. Translated: CASSRGQGAQAFF.

This chain connects TRBV15 to TRBJ2-5; tentatively, D is TRBD1 (6 bases). Germline CDR1 is LNHNV and CDR2 is YYDKDF (reference sequence). CDR3 length: 15 amino acids. Trimming left V 0 bases short and J 1 base short, with 9 bases between. CDR3 sequence: CATSRDGDTQETQYF. The CDR3 DNA reads TGTGCCACCAGCAGAGATGGGGACACCCAAGAGACCCAGTACTTC. The full variable domain, its missing parts supplied by reference TRBV15 and TRBJ2-5, is DAMVIQNPRYQVTQFGKPVTLSCSQTLNHNVMYWYQQKSSQAPKLLFHYYDKDFNNEADTPDNFQSRRPNTSFCFLDIRSPGLGDTAMYLCATSRDGDTQETQYFGPGTRLLVL.

The chain combines TRBV7-2 with TRBJ1-4, with D possibly TRBD1 on 6 matching bases. V lost 0 bases and J 7 bases, leaving 15 bases between the germline ends. The CDR3 has 16 residues. Germline CDR1 and CDR2: SGHTA and FQGNSA. This CDR3 reads CASSLAWGRFGEKLFF. DNA of the CDR3: TGTGCCAGCAGCTTAGCCTGGGGGCGCTTCGGTGAAAAACTGTTTTTT.

V and J are TRBV28 and TRBJ2-7; the match to TRBD1 covers 7 bases. Germline-derived CDR1 and CDR2 are MDHEN and SYDVKM. The CDR3 length is 12 residues. The V segment lost 4 bases and the J segment 3 bases; nucleotides outside the gene matches: 0. This CDR3 reads CASSSGGYEQYF. In DNA form, the CDR3 reads TGTGCCAGCAGTTCAGGGGGCTACGAGCAGTACTTC.

The chain uses TRBV9 and TRBJ2-4; 9 nucleotides match TRBD1. The CDR3 has 18 residues. The V segment lost 0 bases and the J segment 0 bases; nucleotides outside the gene matches: 7. CDR1 is SGDLS, CDR2 YYNGEE, per germline. The DNA of the CDR3 is TGTGCCAGCAGCGTAGTGGACAGGGGTCGGATAGCCAAAAACATTCAGTACTTC. It encodes CASSVVDRGRIAKNIQYF.

The CDR3 is CATSLGAYGYTF. The CDR3 region has the DNA TGTGCCACCTCCCTAGGGGCCTATGGCTACACCTTC. The rearrangement links TRBV25-1 to TRBJ1-2; weak D call: TRBD1 (5 bases). Looked up from germline, CDR1 is MGHDK and CDR2 is SYGVNS. The CDR3 sequence is 12 residues long. With 10 bases removed from V and 4 bases from J, the gap between germline ends came to 13 bases.

The V and J genes are TRBV25-1 and TRBJ2-7; tentatively, D is TRBD2 (5 bases). With 6 bases removed from V and 6 bases from J, the gap between germline ends came to 9 bases. The CDR3 contains 11 residues. CDR1 and CDR2 (germline): MGHDK, SYGVNS. The CDR3 loop reads CASRGGVEQYF. CDR3 bases: TGTGCCAGCAGAGGAGGTGTCGAGCAGTACTTC.

This chain connects TRBV29-1 to TRBJ1-2; no definite D call. This CDR3 is built from 13 residues. Germline CDR1 reads SQVTM; CDR2 reads ANQGSEA. V gave up 2 bases and J gave up 5 bases, with 12 bases separating them. The CDR3 sequence is CSVESRHSYGYTF. Written as DNA, the CDR3 is TGCAGCGTTGAAAGCCGACACTCTTATGGCTACACCTTC.

This sequence joins TRBV29-1 and TRBJ2-1; D may match TRBD1 or TRBD2 (5 bases each). Germline values: CDR1 SQVTM, CDR2 ANQGSEA. Trimming took 7 bases from V and 1 from J, leaving 17 bases between them. This CDR3 is built from 15 residues. This CDR3 is CSGNRGVSSYNEQFF. DNA of the CDR3: TGCAGCGGGAATAGGGGAGTATCTTCCTACAATGAGCAGTTCTTC.

The V gene is TRBV29-1, the J gene TRBJ1-2, with 7 bases that match TRBD1. Germline V lookup: CDR1 SQVTM, CDR2 ANQGSEA. The CDR3 totals 13 residues. After removal of 1 base from V and 5 bases from J, the junction contained 4 bases not matched to a gene. In DNA, the CDR3 is TGCAGCGTTGAAGTCCCAGGGGGGTATGGCTACACCTTC. It translates to CSVEVPGGYGYTF.

This clone was counted only a few times. The chain joins TRBV29-1 to TRBJ2-7; D is perhaps TRBD1 (6 bases). CDR1 SQVTM and CDR2 ANQGSEA come from the germline V gene. Trimming took off 6 bases at V and 7 bases at J, with 13 bases between the two ends. CDR3 length: 11 amino acids. CDR3: CSVGDTGEQYF. CDR3 DNA: TGCAGCGTCGGGGACACGGGGGAGCAGTACTTC.

This clone appeared a single time. This sequence joins TRBV2 and TRBJ2-7, with TRBD1 identical over 8 bases. CDR3 length: 12 amino acids. V was clipped by 6 bases and J by 3 bases; unmatched bases: 1. In germline, CDR1 is SNHLY, CDR2 FYNNEI. In nucleotides, the CDR3 is TGTGCCAGCAGCACAGGGGGCTACGAGCAGTACTTC. Protein: CASSTGGYEQYF.

This clone was detected once. V usage is TRBV18 and J usage is TRBJ2-2; unclear D gene. The CDR3 loop spans 11 amino acids. Germline V gene sequence: CDR1 KGHSH, CDR2 LQKENI. V shed 6 bases and J shed 3 bases, with 2 bases lying between them. The CDR3 region is CASSHTGELFF. The CDR3 coding sequence is TGTGCCAGCTCCCACACCGGGGAGCTGTTTTTT.

The chain uses TRBV7-8 and TRBJ1-1; D uncertain. The CDR3 extends over 14 amino acids. Germline V gives CDR1 SGHVS, CDR2 FQNEAQ. V lost 5 bases and J lost 3, with 13 bases in between. CDR3 in DNA: TGTGCCAGCAGCCTCAAACCCGGGGACACTGAAGCTTTCTTT. It yields the protein CASSLKPGDTEAFF.

The genes are TRBV4-3 and TRBJ1-6; TRBD1 matches 8 bases. Looked up from germline, CDR1 is LGHNA and CDR2 is YSLEER. V shed 1 base and J 7 bases; nucleotides not matched to a gene: 3. This CDR3 has 15 amino acids. CDR3 bases: TGCGCCAGCAGCCAAGGACAGGGGTCAAATTCACCCCTCCACTTT. The encoded protein is CASSQGQGSNSPLHF.

This rearrangement joins TRBV2 to TRBJ2-5; TRBD1 is a possible D gene (6 bases). Trimming left V 6 bases short and J 4 bases short, with 15 bases between. There are 14 residues in the CDR3. CDR1 and CDR2 (germline): SNHLY, FYNNEI. The CDR3 reads CASSGQLKGETQYF. The CDR3 coding sequence is TGTGCCAGCAGCGGACAGCTAAAGGGAGAGACCCAGTACTTC.

The V and J genes are TRBV28 and TRBJ1-2; D perhaps matches TRBD1 (6 bases). V lost 3 bases and J lost 4, with 12 bases in between. Germline V gene data show CDR1 as MDHEN and CDR2 as SYDVKM. This CDR3 is built from 14 residues. CDR3: CASSFGSGVYGYTF. The CDR3 bases are TGTGCCAGCAGTTTTGGGTCAGGGGTCTATGGCTACACCTTC.

A few counts support this clone. This chain connects TRBV6-6 to TRBJ2-3; 11 bases match TRBD2. Germline V gene data show CDR1 as MNHNY and CDR2 as SVGAGI (reference sequence). The CDR3 loop spans 16 amino acids. The V gene end was trimmed by 4 bases and the J gene end by 5 bases; junction bases not matched to a gene: 8. The CDR3 bases are TGTGCCAGCAGTTTCACCTCTAGCGGGGGGATAGATACGCAGTATTTT. Protein product: CASSFTSSGGIDTQYF.

This clone was seen more than once but under ten times. V usage is TRBV5-1 and J usage is TRBJ1-2; no definite D call. Trimming removed 0 bases from V and 3 bases from J, with 12 bases in between. CDR1 and CDR2 from the germline V gene are SGHRS and YFSETQ. The CDR3 runs 15 residues. The CDR3 DNA sequence: TGCGCCAGCAGCTTGGTTGGCCGAGACGACTATGGCTACACCTTC. Its translation is CASSLVGRDDYGYTF.

V gene TRBV11-3 combines with J gene TRBJ2-7, with TRBD2 identical over 13 bases. Germline V gene lookup returns CDR1 SGHNT and CDR2 YENEEA. The CDR3 sequence is 16 residues long. The V segment lost 5 bases and the J segment 2 bases; nucleotides outside the gene matches: 6. The CDR3, as DNA: TGTGCCAGCAGCCCGGGACTAGCGGGATCGGCCTACGAGCAGTACTTC. Amino acid sequence: CASSPGLAGSAYEQYF.

V is TRBV6-5 and J is TRBJ1-6; the D gene is possibly TRBD1 (6 bases). The CDR3 totals 14 residues. Trimming pared 2 bases from V and 7 bases from J, leaving 9 bases between. Germline V gene sequence: CDR1 MNHEY, CDR2 SVGAGI. CDR3 sequence (DNA): TGTGCCAGCAGTTACGGACAGTTAAATTCACCCCTCCACTTT. It is translated as CASSYGQLNSPLHF.